This section outlines one T cell receptor beta chain sequence together with its context. The antigen is unknown. The entry originates in a study of cytomegalovirus exposure and HLA in healthy donors. Study summary: The 120 validation repertoires and the approximately 640 first-cohort repertoires shared a platform, a later analysis reported. Broader study findings: Among the CMV-associated chains, three were confirmed in vitro as specific for CMV antigens. For most TCR sequences rarity was the rule, although some public TCRs occurred in many donors.

TCRdb's copy holds only in-frame clones and misses some; the assay was immunoSEQ multiplex PCR. The table lists about 150,000 clones, roughly nine tenths of them singletons. Trimming took off 2 bases at V and 2 bases at J, with 10 bases between the two ends. The CDR3 is made up of 14 amino acids. Germline V gives CDR1 SGHRS, CDR2 YFSETQ. The TCR sequence derives from a man aged 18 to 29 in good health and CMV-seronegative. This chain links TRBV5-1 with TRBJ1-1, with a tentative D call TRBD1 (6 bases). What was sequenced was PBMCs. CDR3 loop: CASSLGQINTEAFF. CDR3 nucleotide sequence: TGCGCCAGCAGCTTAGGACAGATTAACACTGAAGCTTTCTTT.